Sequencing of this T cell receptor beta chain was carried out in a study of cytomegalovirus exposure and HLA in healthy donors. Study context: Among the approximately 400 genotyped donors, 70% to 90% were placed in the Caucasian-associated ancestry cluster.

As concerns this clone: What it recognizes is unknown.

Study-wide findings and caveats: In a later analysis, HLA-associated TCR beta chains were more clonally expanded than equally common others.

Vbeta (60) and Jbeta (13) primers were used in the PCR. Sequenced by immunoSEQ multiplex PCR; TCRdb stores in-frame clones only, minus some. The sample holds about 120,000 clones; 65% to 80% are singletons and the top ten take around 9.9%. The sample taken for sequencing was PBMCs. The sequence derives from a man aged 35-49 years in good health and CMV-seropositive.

The CDR3 here is CASSPPGVAQPQHF. The CDR3 DNA is TGTGCCAGCTCACCCCCCGGGGTGGCTCAGCCCCAGCATTTT. The chain employs TRBV18 and TRBJ1-5; D call uncertain. There are 14 residues in the CDR3. Germline values: CDR1 KGHSH, CDR2 LQKENI. V was pared by 3 bases and J by 6 bases, with 12 bases between.